Listed here are 28 T cell receptor beta chains from one sample, sequenced in a study of identifying expanded T cells in peripheral blood. Assay used: immunoSEQ multiplex PCR; TCRdb lists only in-frame clones, some missing. Here the sample spans around 120,000 clones, approximately 86% being singletons. Sequences were obtained from blood. The receptors originated from a person aged 18 to 70 in good health.

The chain couples TRBV4-3 to TRBJ2-1, with D tentatively TRBD1 (5 bases). The CDR3 runs to 18 residues. V was trimmed by 0 bases and J by 3 bases, leaving 18 bases between them. CDR1 and CDR2 from the germline V gene are LGHNA and YSLEER. The CDR3 nucleotides are TGCGCCAGCAGCCAAGAAGGGGCAGGGCGCGCCGGCTACAATGAGCAGTTCTTC. It codes for CASSQEGAGRAGYNEQFF.

This chain links TRBV6-6 with TRBJ1-1; 8 positions agree with TRBD1. The CDR3 totals 14 residues. The V segment lost 7 bases and the J segment 4 bases; nucleotides outside the gene matches: 8. Germline CDR1 is MNHNY and CDR2 is SVGAGI (reference sequence). The CDR3 DNA reads TGTGCCAGCATTTTCGGACAGGGAGGCACTGAAGCTTTCTTT. Translating it yields CASIFGQGGTEAFF.

As regards this clone: The junction and the germline gene differ at one end; a read error may be behind it. The chain employs TRBV7-2 and TRBJ1-5; D is uncertain. CDR1 is SGHTA, CDR2 FQGNSA, per germline. The CDR3 is 15 amino acids. CDR3 residues: CASSQDTGFDQPQHF. CDR3 sequence (DNA): TGCGCCAGCAGCCAAGATACGGGATTCGATCAGCCCCAGCATTTT. Full variable domain (remainder filled in from reference TRBV7-2 and TRBJ1-5): GAGVSQSPSNKVTEKGKDVELRCDPISGHTALYWYRQSLGQGLEFLIYFQGNSAPDKSGLPSDRFSAERTGGSVSTLTIQRTQQEDSAVYLCASSQDTGFDQPQHFGDGTRLSIL.

The chain combines TRBV6-5 with TRBJ2-3; 8 positions match TRBD2. The length of the CDR3 is 15 residues. CDR1 is MNHEY and CDR2 is SVGAGI in the germline V gene. Unmatched junction bases numbered 8, after V lost 4 bases and J lost 5 bases. The CDR3 sequence: CASSSERELGDTQYF. DNA of the CDR3: TGTGCCAGCAGTTCTGAGCGGGAGCTCGGAGATACGCAGTATTTT.

V usage is TRBV16 and J usage is TRBJ2-7; D might be TRBD1 (6 bases). CDR1 and CDR2 from the germline V gene are KGHSY and FQNENV. The CDR3 totals 16 residues. The V end was cut by 5 bases, the J end by 2 bases, with 19 bases between. The CDR3 reads CASSEVWSGTTYEQYF. The CDR3 nucleotides read TGTGCCAGCAGCGAAGTATGGTCAGGGACAACCTACGAGCAGTACTTC.

The chain employs TRBV30 and TRBJ2-7; no clear D. V gave up 4 bases and J gave up 2 bases, with 15 bases separating them. Germline-derived CDR1 and CDR2 are GTSNPN and SVGIG (reference sequence). The CDR3 contains 14 residues. This chain's CDR3 is CAWKAQLHTYEQYF. Here the CDR3 DNA reads TGTGCCTGGAAGGCCCAGTTACACACCTACGAGCAGTACTTC.

This chain joins TRBV7-3 and TRBJ2-1; 8 bases are a match to TRBD1. The length of the CDR3 is 15 residues. Trimming removed 3 bases from V and 4 bases from J; junction bases left unmatched: 5. The germline CDR1 and CDR2 sequences are SGHTA and FQGTGA. The CDR3 nucleotides read TGTGCCAGCAGCTTGACAGGGGTGGGATACAATGAGCAGTTCTTC. Protein product: CASSLTGVGYNEQFF.

The chain uses TRBV7-9 and TRBJ1-1; 7 bases are a match to TRBD1. CDR1 and CDR2 (germline): SEHNR, FQNEAQ (reference sequence). This CDR3 contains 16 residues. Trimming at V came to 5 bases and at J to 1 base, leaving 10 bases not matched to a gene. CDR3 residues: CASSLDRAIANTEAFF. The CDR3 nucleotides read TGTGCCAGCAGCCTCGACAGGGCAATTGCGAACACTGAAGCTTTCTTT.

This clone showed up just once. J is TRBJ1-5 and V is TRBV4-2; TRBD1 is a possible D gene (6 bases). Per germline, CDR1 LGHNA and CDR2 YNFKEQ. Trimming pared 0 bases from V and 5 bases from J, leaving 14 bases between. The CDR3 runs 16 residues. The CDR3: CASSQESDRFHQPQHF. CDR3 bases: TGTGCCAGCAGCCAAGAGTCGGACAGATTTCATCAGCCCCAGCATTTT.

This chain connects TRBV6-6 to TRBJ1-4, with a possible D match to TRBD1 (6 bases). Germline loops: CDR1 MNHNY, CDR2 SVGAGI (reference sequence). The length of the CDR3 is 14 residues. Trimming stripped 6 bases from V and 8 bases from J, with 16 bases between. CDR3 protein: CASRRLGAQEKLFF. The CDR3 DNA sequence: TGTGCCAGCAGACGGTTGGGGGCGCAGGAAAAACTGTTTTTT.

The genes are TRBV7-2 and TRBJ1-1; unclear D gene. The germline V gene encodes CDR1 SGHTA and CDR2 FQGNSA. This CDR3 is built from 14 residues. Trimming removed 2 bases from V and 0 bases from J, with 7 bases in between. CDR3 DNA sequence: TGTGCCAGCAGCTTAACGGGGATGAACACTGAAGCTTTCTTT. Protein: CASSLTGMNTEAFF.

The chain couples TRBV4-1 to TRBJ1-1, with a possible D match to TRBD1 (5 bases). This CDR3 has 15 residues. Trimming stripped 1 base from V and 2 bases from J, with 11 bases between. The germline V gene encodes CDR1 MGHRA and CDR2 YSYEKL. The CDR3 DNA is TGCGCCAGCAGCCAAGCCGGGACTCCTAACACTGAAGCTTTCTTT. Translation gives CASSQAGTPNTEAFF.

This clone was detected a few times. The rearrangement links TRBV2 to TRBJ2-7; a possible D gene is TRBD1 (6 bases). The CDR3 is 14 residues long. Trimming shortened V by 5 bases and J by 1 base, and 12 bases separated the two germline ends. CDR1 and CDR2 (germline): SNHLY, FYNNEI. CDR3: CASSLQGMSYEQYF. The CDR3 DNA reads TGTGCCAGCAGTTTGCAGGGGATGTCCTACGAGCAGTACTTC.

The rearrangement joins TRBV5-1 to TRBJ2-1, with 7 bases fitting TRBD1. Germline values: CDR1 SGHRS, CDR2 YFSETQ. V lost 1 base and J lost 2; bases outside the gene matches: 3. The length of the CDR3 is 15 residues. The CDR3 DNA is TGCGCCAGCAGCTTGACAGGGGAAGCCTACAATGAGCAGTTCTTC. This sequence encodes CASSLTGEAYNEQFF.

V usage is TRBV4-1 and J usage is TRBJ2-7; either TRBD1 or TRBD2 may fit D (6 bases each). The CDR3 sequence is 15 residues long. Germline V gives CDR1 MGHRA, CDR2 YSYEKL. With 3 bases removed from V and 6 bases from J, the gap between germline ends came to 18 bases. CDR3 loop: CASSQRQGGLGEQYF. CDR3 DNA sequence: TGCGCCAGCAGCCAGAGGCAAGGGGGGCTAGGCGAGCAGTACTTC.

The chain joins TRBV18 to TRBJ1-4; 10 bases align to TRBD1. Germline values: CDR1 KGHSH, CDR2 LQKENI. The trim removed 3 bases at V and 4 bases at J, leaving 5 bases unmatched. The CDR3 contains 16 residues. The CDR3: CASSPRDRGNNEKLFF. CDR3 DNA: TGTGCCAGCTCACCGCGGGACAGGGGAAATAATGAAAAACTGTTTTTT.

At least ten counts were recorded for this clone. The chain couples TRBV7-8 to TRBJ2-7, with a possible D match to TRBD2 (5 bases). Deletions cut 2 bases from V and 6 bases from J, with 8 bases between. CDR1 and CDR2 (germline): SGHVS, FQNEAQ. The CDR3 totals 12 residues. The CDR3 sequence is CASSLLGSEQYF. CDR3 DNA sequence: TGTGCCAGCAGCTTATTAGGGAGCGAGCAGTACTTC.

The genes are TRBV27 and TRBJ2-2; TRBD2 matches 7 bases. The trim removed 3 bases at V and 0 bases at J, leaving 1 base unmatched. There are 15 residues in the CDR3. Germline values: CDR1 MNHEY, CDR2 SMNVEV (reference sequence). The CDR3 loop reads CASSLSGANTGELFF. The CDR3 coding sequence is TGTGCCAGCAGTTTGAGCGGGGCGAACACCGGGGAGCTGTTTTTT.

This chain links TRBV7-9 with TRBJ2-3; 11 bases fit TRBD2. Looked up from germline, CDR1 is SEHNR and CDR2 is FQNEAQ (reference sequence). This CDR3 spans 17 amino acids. V trimming: 5 bases; J trimming: 4 bases; junction bases outside the gene matches: 11. CDR3 loop: CASSPNLAGGAPDTQYF. CDR3 nucleotides: TGTGCCAGCAGCCCTAATCTAGCGGGGGGCGCCCCAGATACGCAGTATTTT. Filled out from reference TRBV7-9 and TRBJ2-3, the complete variable domain reads DTGVSQNPRHKITKRGQNVTFRCDPISEHNRLYWYRQTLGQGPEFLTYFQNEAQLEKSRLLSDRFSAERPKGSFSTLEIQRTEQGDSAMYLCASSPNLAGGAPDTQYFGPGTRLTVL.

This chain uses TRBV5-1 with TRBJ1-3; D is uncertain. Trimming took 0 bases from V and 7 from J, leaving 8 bases between them. The CDR3 extends over 13 amino acids. The germline gives CDR1 SGHRS, CDR2 YFSETQ. CDR3 amino acids: CASSLGNGNTIYF. As DNA, the CDR3 is TGCGCCAGCAGCTTGGGAAATGGGAACACCATATATTTT.

The chain recombines TRBV28 with TRBJ2-7; unclear D gene. The CDR3 consists of 14 residues. The germline V gene has CDR1 MDHEN and CDR2 SYDVKM. The V gene lost 6 bases and the J gene lost 0 bases, with 12 bases spanning the gap. For the CDR3, the DNA is TGTGCCAGCAGGGAGCAGGCCCACTCCTACGAGCAGTACTTC. Translation gives CASREQAHSYEQYF.

The chain recombines TRBV6-6 with TRBJ1-1; no clear D gene. V lost 5 bases to trimming and J lost 0 bases, with 13 bases between them. The germline V gene encodes CDR1 MNHNY and CDR2 SVGAGI (reference sequence). The CDR3 sequence is 15 residues long. The CDR3 DNA reads TGTGCCAGCAGTAAAGACCTTGTGGTGAACACTGAAGCTTTCTTT. Protein: CASSKDLVVNTEAFF.

The J gene is TRBJ2-7, the V gene TRBV5-4; TRBD1 agrees at 11 bases. Looked up from germline, CDR1 is SGHNT and CDR2 is YYREEE (reference sequence). V shed 4 bases and J 4 bases; nucleotides not matched to a gene: 10. This CDR3 comprises 16 residues. The CDR3 bases are TGTGCCAGCAGCACCGGGCGGACAGGGGGCTCTTACGAGCAGTACTTC. Translated: CASSTGRTGGSYEQYF.

This chain connects TRBV7-3 to TRBJ2-7, with D possibly TRBD1 on 5 matching bases. Germline V gene sequence: CDR1 SGHTA, CDR2 FQGTGA. The length of the CDR3 is 16 residues. The ends were cut back, 1 base at V and 5 bases at J, with 18 bases in the middle. As DNA, the CDR3 is TGTGCCAGCAGCTTAATGGGTGGGGCCGACGGCCACGAGCAGTACTTC. It specifies CASSLMGGADGHEQYF.

The CDR3 nucleotides are TGTGCCAGCAGCGTAGGAGGGAGTCCTGACCTACCAGGGGGCTACACCTTC. It translates to CASSVGGSPDLPGGYTF. The rearrangement joins TRBV9 to TRBJ1-2; TRBD1 might be the D (5 bases). CDR1 SGDLS and CDR2 YYNGEE come from the germline V gene. The V gene lost 0 bases and the J gene lost 8 bases, with 23 bases spanning the gap. This CDR3 has 17 amino acids.

J is TRBJ2-1 and V is TRBV5-1; TRBD1 matches at 11 bases. Germline values: CDR1 SGHRS, CDR2 YFSETQ. J gave up 2 bases and V 3 bases, and 4 bases lay outside the gene matches. The CDR3 runs to 16 residues. The CDR3, as DNA: TGCGCCAGCAGCTGGGGACAGGGGGTCCCCTACAATGAGCAGTTCTTC. This codes for CASSWGQGVPYNEQFF.

The sample holds a few counts of this clone. The chain links TRBV5-1 to TRBJ2-3, with D possibly matching TRBD2 (5 bases). This CDR3 is 15 amino acids long. Trimming took 2 bases from V and 2 from J, leaving 12 bases between them. CDR1 and CDR2 (germline): SGHRS, YFSETQ. Here the CDR3 reads CASSFQAVLTDTQYF. The CDR3 DNA reads TGCGCCAGCAGCTTCCAAGCGGTACTCACAGATACGCAGTATTTT. The full variable domain, in which reference TRBV5-1 and TRBJ2-3 provide the parts outside the CDR3, is KAGVTQTPRYLIKTRGQQVTLSCSPISGHRSVSWYQQTPGQGLQFLFEYFSETQRNKGNFPGRFSGRQFSNSRSEMNVSTLELGDSALYLCASSFQAVLTDTQYFGPGTRLTVL.

The genes are TRBV5-1 and TRBJ1-2; TRBD1 matches 7 bases. CDR3 length: 14 amino acids. The J segment lost 8 bases and the V segment lost 4 bases, leaving 11 bases of the junction unmatched. CDR1 is SGHRS, CDR2 YFSETQ, per germline. This CDR3 is CASSPDLGQEGYTF. The CDR3 bases are TGCGCCAGCAGCCCGGACCTCGGACAGGAAGGCTACACCTTC.